This T cell receptor (beta chain) was obtained from a study of T cell clones after liver transplantation. Using immunoSEQ multiplex PCR, the repertoire was profiled, and TCRdb retains in-frame clones only, with some absent. Counted here are some 59,000 clones, less than 75% occurring once; the ten biggest clones make up around 9.7%. The CDR3 has 12 residues. In germline, CDR1 is SGHTA, CDR2 FQGNSA. Trimming pared 7 bases from V and 10 bases from J, leaving 14 bases between. The sample in question was CD4+ T cells from blood, obtained at the 22-month timepoint. The chain joins TRBV7-2 to TRBJ2-1; D is uncertain. This clonotype originated in a human patient who received a liver transplant. A subset of T cells may come from the graft donor. As DNA, the CDR3 is TGTGCCAGCACCCAAGTTTATGGGGAGCAGTTCTTC. Translating gives CASTQVYGEQFF.